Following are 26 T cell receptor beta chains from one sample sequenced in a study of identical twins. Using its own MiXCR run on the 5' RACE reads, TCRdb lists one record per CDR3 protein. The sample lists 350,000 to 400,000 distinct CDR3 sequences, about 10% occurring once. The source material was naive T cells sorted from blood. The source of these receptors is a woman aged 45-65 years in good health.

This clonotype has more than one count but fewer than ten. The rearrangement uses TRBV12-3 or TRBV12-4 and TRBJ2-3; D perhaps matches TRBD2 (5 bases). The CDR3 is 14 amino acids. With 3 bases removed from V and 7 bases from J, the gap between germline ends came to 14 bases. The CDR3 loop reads CASSLGRRMNTQYF. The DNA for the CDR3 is TGTGCCAGCAGTTTGGGCAGGAGGATGAATACGCAGTATTTT.

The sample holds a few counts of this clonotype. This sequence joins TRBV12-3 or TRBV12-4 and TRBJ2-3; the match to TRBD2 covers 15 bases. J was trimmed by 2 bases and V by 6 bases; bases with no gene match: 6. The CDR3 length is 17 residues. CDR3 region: CASRGGLAGGDTDTQYF. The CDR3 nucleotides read TGTGCCAGCAGGGGGGGACTAGCGGGAGGTGACACAGATACGCAGTATTTT.

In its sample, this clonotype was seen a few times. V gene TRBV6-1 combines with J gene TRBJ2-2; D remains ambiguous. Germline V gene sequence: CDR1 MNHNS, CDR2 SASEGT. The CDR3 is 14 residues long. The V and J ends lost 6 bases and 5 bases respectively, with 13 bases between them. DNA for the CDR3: TGTGCCAGCAGGCCCCCTAGTCGAACCGGGGAGCTGTTTTTT. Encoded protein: CASRPPSRTGELFF.

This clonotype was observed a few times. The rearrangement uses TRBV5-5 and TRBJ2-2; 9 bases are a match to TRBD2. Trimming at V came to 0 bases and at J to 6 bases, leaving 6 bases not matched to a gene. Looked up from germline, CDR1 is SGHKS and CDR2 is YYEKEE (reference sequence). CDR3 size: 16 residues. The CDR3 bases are TGTGCCAGCAGCTTGGGCGGGACTAGCCCACCCGGGGAGCTGTTTTTT. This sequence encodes CASSLGGTSPPGELFF. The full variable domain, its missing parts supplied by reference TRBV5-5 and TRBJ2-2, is DAGVTQSPTHLIKTRGQQVTLRCSPISGHKSVSWYQQVLGQGPQFIFQYYEKEERGRGNFPDRFSARQFPNYSSELNVNALLLGDSALYLCASSLGGTSPPGELFFGEGSRLTVL.

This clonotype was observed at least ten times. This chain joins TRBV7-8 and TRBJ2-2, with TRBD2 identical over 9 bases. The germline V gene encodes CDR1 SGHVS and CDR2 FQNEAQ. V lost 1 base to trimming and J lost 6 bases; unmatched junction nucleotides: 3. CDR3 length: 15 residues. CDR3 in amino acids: CASSLGASGAGELFF. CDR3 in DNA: TGTGCCAGCAGCTTAGGGGCTAGCGGGGCCGGGGAGCTGTTTTTT.

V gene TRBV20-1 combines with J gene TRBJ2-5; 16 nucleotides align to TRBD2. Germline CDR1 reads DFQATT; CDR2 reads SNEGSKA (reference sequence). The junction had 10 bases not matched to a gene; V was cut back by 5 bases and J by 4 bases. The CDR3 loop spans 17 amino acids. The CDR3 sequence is CSAAQGLAGGGRETQYF. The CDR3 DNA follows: TGCAGTGCTGCTCAGGGACTAGCGGGAGGGGGGCGAGAGACCCAGTACTTC.

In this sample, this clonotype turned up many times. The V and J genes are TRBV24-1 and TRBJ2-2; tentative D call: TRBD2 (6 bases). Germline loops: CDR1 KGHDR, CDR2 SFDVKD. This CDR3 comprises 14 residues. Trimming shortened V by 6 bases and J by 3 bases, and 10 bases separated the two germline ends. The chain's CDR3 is CATSKPGDTGELFF. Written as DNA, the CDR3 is TGTGCCACCAGTAAACCGGGGGACACCGGGGAGCTGTTTTTT.

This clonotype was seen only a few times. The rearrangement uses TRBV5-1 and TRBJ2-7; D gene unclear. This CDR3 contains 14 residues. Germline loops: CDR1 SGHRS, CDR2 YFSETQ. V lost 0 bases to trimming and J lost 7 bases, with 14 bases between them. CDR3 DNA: TGCGCCAGCAGCTTGGTTAGGAATGCCTGGGAGCAGTACTTC. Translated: CASSLVRNAWEQYF.

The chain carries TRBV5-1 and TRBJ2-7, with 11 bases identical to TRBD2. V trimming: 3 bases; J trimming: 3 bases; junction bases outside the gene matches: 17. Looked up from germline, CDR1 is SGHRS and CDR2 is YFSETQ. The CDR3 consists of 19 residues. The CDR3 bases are TGCGCCAGCAGCTCTGGAGAAGGGCTAGCGGGAGGTTTGGGCTACGAGCAGTACGTC. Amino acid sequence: CASSSGEGLAGGLGYEQYV.

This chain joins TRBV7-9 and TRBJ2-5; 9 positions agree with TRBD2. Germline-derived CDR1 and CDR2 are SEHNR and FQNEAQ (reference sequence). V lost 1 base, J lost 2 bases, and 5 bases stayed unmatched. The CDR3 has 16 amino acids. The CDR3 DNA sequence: TGTGCCAGCAGCTTAGTAGCGGGAGTTCGGCAAGAGACCCAGTACTTC. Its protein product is CASSLVAGVRQETQYF.

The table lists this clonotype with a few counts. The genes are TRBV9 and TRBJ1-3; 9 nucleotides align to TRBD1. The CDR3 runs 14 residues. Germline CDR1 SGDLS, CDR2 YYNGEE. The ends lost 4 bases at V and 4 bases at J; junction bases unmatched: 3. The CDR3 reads CASSPGTGGNTIYF. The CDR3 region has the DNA TGTGCCAGCAGCCCGGGGACAGGGGGAAACACCATATATTTT.

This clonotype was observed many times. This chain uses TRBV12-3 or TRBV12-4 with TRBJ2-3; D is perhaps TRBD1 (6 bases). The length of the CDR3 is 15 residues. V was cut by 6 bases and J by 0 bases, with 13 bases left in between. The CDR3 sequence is CASRPTGPSTDTQYF. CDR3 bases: TGTGCCAGCAGACCGACAGGACCTAGCACAGATACGCAGTATTTT.

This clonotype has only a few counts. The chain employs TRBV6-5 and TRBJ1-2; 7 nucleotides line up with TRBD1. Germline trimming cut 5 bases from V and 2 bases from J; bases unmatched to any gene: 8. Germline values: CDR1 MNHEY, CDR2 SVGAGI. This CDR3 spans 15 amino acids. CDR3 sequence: CASSPTGTANYGYTF. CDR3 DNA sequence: TGTGCCAGCAGTCCGACCGGGACAGCGAACTATGGCTACACCTTC.

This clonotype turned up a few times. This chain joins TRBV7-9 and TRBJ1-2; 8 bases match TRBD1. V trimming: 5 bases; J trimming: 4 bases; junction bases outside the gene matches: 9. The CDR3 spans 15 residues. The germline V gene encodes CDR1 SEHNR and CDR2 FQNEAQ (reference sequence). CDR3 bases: TGTGCCAGCAGCGCGTGGACAGGGTATTTCTATGGCTACACCTTC. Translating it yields CASSAWTGYFYGYTF.

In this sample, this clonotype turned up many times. The CDR3 protein is CASSLGGSNTEAFF. CDR3 coding DNA: TGTGCCAGCAGTTTAGGGGGCTCGAACACTGAAGCTTTCTTT. V usage is TRBV12-3 or TRBV12-4 and J usage is TRBJ1-1; TRBD1 might be the D (5 bases). The CDR3 consists of 14 residues. Trimming shortened V by 1 base and J by 1 base, and 7 bases separated the two germline ends.

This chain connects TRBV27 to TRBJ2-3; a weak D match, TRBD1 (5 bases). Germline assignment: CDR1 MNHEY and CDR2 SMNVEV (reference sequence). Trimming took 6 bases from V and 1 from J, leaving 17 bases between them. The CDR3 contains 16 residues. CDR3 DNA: TGTGCCAGCAGGAGAGTAGGGGCTATTCGCACAGATACGCAGTATTTT. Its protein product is CASRRVGAIRTDTQYF.

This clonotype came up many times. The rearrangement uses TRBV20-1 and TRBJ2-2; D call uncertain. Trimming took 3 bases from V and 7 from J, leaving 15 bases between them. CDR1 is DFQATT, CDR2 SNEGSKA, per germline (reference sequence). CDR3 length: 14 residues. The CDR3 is CSASRKKVGGELFF. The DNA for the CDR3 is TGCAGTGCTAGTAGGAAAAAAGTTGGCGGGGAGCTGTTTTTT.

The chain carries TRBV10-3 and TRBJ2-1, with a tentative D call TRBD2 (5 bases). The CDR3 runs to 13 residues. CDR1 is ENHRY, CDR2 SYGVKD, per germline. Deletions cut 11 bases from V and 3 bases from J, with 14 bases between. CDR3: CAVGIGSYNEQFF. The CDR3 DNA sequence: TGTGCCGTCGGGATAGGAAGCTACAATGAGCAGTTCTTC.

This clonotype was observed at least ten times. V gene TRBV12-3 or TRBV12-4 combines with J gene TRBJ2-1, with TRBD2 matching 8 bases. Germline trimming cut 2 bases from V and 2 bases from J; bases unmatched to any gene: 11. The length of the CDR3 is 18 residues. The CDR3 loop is CASSLPASGRLPYNEQFF. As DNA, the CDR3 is TGTGCCAGCAGTTTACCGGCTAGCGGGCGACTCCCCTACAATGAGCAGTTCTTC.

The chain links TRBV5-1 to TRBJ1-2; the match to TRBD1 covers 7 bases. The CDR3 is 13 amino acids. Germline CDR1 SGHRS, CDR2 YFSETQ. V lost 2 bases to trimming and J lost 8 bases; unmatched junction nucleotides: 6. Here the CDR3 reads CASSFERGQGYTF. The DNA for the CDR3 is TGCGCCAGCAGCTTTGAAAGGGGGCAAGGCTACACCTTC.

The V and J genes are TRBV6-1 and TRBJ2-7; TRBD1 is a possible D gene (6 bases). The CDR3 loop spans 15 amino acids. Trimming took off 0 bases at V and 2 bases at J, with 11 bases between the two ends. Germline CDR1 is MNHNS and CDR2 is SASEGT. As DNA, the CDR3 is TGTGCCAGCAGTGAAGCGAGAGGGGGACCCTACGAGCAGTACTTC. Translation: CASSEARGGPYEQYF.

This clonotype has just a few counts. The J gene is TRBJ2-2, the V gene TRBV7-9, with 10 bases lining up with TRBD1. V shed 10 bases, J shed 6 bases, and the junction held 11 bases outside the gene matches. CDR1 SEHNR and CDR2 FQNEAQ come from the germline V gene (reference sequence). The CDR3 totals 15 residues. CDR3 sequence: CATPRGQGNSGELFF. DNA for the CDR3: TGTGCCACCCCGCGGGGACAGGGGAATTCCGGGGAGCTGTTTTTT.

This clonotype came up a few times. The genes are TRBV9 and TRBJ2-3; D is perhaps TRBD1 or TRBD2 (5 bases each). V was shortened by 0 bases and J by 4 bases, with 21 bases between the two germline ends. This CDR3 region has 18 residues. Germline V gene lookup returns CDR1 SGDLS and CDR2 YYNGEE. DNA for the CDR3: TGTGCCAGCAGCGTAGATTCAGCCAGGCCCGGGGCGGCAGATACGCAGTATTTT. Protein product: CASSVDSARPGAADTQYF.

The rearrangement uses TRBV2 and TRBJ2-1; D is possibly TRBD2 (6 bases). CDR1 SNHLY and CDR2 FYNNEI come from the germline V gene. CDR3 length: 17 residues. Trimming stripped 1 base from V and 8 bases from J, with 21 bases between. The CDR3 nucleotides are TGTGCCAGCAGTGAAGTTGTAGCGGCGAGCAAGTACTATGAGCAGTTCTTC. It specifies CASSEVVAASKYYEQFF.

CDR3 nucleotide sequence: TGTGCCAGCAGTTACGGCCATCTCTACGAGCAGTACGTC. Protein sequence: CASSYGHLYEQYV. The gene calls are TRBV6-6 and TRBJ2-7; D gene ambiguous. From germline, CDR1 is MNHNY and CDR2 SVGAGI (reference sequence). The CDR3 is made up of 13 amino acids. The V end was cut by 2 bases, the J end by 3 bases, with 8 bases between.

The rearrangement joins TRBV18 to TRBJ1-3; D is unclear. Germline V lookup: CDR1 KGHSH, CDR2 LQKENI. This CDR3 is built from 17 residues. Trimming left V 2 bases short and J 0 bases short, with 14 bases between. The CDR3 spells CASSPSQPGVSGNTIYF. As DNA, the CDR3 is TGTGCCAGCTCACCAAGCCAGCCCGGGGTCTCTGGAAACACCATATATTTT.